This T cell receptor beta chain emerged from a study of cytomegalovirus exposure and HLA in healthy donors. Regarding the study as a whole: A later analysis linked around 15,000 TCR beta sequences to HLA alleles at 0.05 false discovery rate. Most CMV-associated TCR beta chains appeared HLA-restricted in a later analysis.

Per the germline V gene, CDR1 is LGHNA and CDR2 is YSLEER. V was clipped by 4 bases and J by 2 bases, with 15 bases between them. The CDR3 has 15 residues. A note on this clone: Antigen: not known.

PCR amplification relied on 60 Vbeta primers (plus 13 Jbeta primers). Repertoires were generated with immunoSEQ multiplex PCR, while TCRdb's copy carries only in-frame clones and drops some. The sample has 90,000 to 120,000 clones, 79% seen once. Healthy individuals who donated bone marrow served as the donors. Nominally healthy donors provided the samples, though records likely missed some immune exposures. The sequence was collected from a woman aged 40 to 50 in good health and CMV-seronegative. The gene calls are TRBV4-3 and TRBJ2-7, with a tentative D call TRBD1 (6 bases). The sample consisted of PBMCs. The chain's CDR3 is CASSRGGDTAYEQYF. CDR3 bases: TGCGCCAGCAGCCGGGGTGGGGACACCGCCTACGAGCAGTACTTC.